This T cell receptor (beta chain) was profiled in a study of OX40 agonist ivuxolimab in advanced cancers. Findings and limits, study-wide: Antigen specificity remained undetermined for the expanded peripheral T cells.

Repertoires were generated with immunoSEQ multiplex PCR, while TCRdb's copy carries only in-frame clones and drops some. Seen here are about 60,000 clones, about 87% observed once, and the top ten hold over 2.5%. Comments on this clone: Its antigen is not known.

The origin of this receptor is an adult with an advanced solid tumor such as melanoma, head and neck, liver or kidney cancer. The input for sequencing was CD4+ or CD8+ T cells sorted from blood, taken in a trial of the OX40 agonist ivuxolimab.

CDR3 loop: CASSSIRDRADTQYF. The DNA of the CDR3 is TGTGCCAGCAGCTCCATCCGGGACAGAGCAGATACGCAGTATTTT. This chain joins TRBV11-2 and TRBJ2-3; 7 nucleotides align to TRBD1. Germline loops: CDR1 SGHAT, CDR2 FQNNGV. There are 15 residues in the CDR3. The ends lost 4 bases at V and 4 bases at J; junction bases unmatched: 8.